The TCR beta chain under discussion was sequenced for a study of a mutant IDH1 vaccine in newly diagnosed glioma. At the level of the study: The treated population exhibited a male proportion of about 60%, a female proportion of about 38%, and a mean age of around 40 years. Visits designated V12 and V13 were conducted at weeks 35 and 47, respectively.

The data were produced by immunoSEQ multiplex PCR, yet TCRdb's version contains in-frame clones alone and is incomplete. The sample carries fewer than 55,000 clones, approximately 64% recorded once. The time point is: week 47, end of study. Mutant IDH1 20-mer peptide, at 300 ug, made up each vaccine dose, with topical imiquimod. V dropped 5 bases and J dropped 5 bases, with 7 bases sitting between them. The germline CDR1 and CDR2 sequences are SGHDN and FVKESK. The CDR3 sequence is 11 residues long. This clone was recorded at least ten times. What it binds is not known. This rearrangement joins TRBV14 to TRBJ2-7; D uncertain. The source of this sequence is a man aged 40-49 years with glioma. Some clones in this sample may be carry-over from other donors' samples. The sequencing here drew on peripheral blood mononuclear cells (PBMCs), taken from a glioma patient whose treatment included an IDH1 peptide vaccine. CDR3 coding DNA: TGTGCCAGCAGCTATGGACACGAGCAGTACTTC. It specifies CASSYGHEQYF.